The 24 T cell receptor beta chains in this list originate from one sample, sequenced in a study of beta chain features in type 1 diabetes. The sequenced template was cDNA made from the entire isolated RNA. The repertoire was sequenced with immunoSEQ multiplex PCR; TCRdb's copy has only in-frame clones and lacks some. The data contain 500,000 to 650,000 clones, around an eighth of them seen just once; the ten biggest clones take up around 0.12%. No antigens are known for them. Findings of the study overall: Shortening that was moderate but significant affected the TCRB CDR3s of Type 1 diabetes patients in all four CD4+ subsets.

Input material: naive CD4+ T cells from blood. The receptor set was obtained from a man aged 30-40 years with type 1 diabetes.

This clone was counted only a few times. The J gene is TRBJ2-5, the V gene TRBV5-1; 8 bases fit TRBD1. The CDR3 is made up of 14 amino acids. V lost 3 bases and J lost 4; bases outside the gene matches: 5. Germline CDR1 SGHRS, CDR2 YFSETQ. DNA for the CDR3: TGCGCCAGCAGCTCTCGACAGGGGAGAGAGACCCAGTACTTC. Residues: CASSSRQGRETQYF.

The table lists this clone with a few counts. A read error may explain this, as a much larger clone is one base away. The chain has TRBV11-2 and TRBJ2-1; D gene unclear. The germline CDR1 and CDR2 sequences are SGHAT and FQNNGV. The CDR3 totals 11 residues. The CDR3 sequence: CASSSFNEQFF. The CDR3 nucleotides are TGTGCCAGCAGCTCCTTCAATGAGCAGTTCTTC.

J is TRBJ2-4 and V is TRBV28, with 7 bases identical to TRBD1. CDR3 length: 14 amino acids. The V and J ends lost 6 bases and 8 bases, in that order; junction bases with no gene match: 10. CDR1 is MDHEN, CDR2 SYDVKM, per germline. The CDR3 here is CASSSGQAGDIQYF. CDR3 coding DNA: TGTGCCAGCAGCTCCGGACAGGCAGGGGACATTCAGTACTTC. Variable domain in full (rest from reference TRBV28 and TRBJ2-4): DVKVTQSSRYLVKRTGEKVFLECVQDMDHENMFWYRQDPGLGLRLIYFSYDVKMKEKGDIPEGYSVSREKKERFSLILESASTNQTSMYLCASSSGQAGDIQYFGAGTRLSVL.

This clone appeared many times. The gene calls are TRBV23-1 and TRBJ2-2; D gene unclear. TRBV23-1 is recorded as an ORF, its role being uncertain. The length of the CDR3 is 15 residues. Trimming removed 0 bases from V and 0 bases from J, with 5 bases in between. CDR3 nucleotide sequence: TGCGCCAGCAGTCAATCGTGGGCGAACACCGGGGAGCTGTTTTTT. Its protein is CASSQSWANTGELFF.

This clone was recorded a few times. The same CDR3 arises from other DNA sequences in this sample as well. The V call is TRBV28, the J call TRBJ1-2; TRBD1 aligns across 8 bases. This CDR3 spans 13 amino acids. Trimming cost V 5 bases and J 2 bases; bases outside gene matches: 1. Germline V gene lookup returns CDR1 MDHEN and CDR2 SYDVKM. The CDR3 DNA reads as TGTGCCAGCAGTCGGACAGGGAACTATGGCTACACCTTC. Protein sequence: CASSRTGNYGYTF.

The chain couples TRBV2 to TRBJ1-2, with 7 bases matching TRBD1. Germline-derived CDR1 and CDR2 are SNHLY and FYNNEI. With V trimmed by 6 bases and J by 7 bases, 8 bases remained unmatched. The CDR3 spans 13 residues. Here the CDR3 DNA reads TGTGCCAGCAGGAAAACGACAGGGAGTGGCTACACCTTC. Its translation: CASRKTTGSGYTF.

The CDR3 DNA is TGTGCCAACACTAGCCGGGACAGAGCCTACGAGCAGTACTTC. Amino acids: CANTSRDRAYEQYF. The V call is TRBV28, the J call TRBJ2-7, with D maybe TRBD1 (7 bases). This CDR3 has 14 residues. Trimming left V 10 bases short and J 2 bases short, with 18 bases between. Per germline, CDR1 MDHEN and CDR2 SYDVKM.

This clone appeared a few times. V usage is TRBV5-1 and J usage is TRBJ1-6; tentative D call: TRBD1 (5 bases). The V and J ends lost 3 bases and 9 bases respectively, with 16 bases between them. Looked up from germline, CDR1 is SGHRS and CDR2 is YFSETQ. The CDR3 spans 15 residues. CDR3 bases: TGCGCCAGCAGCTCCCACCGGGACGGGGGTTCACCCCTCCACTTT. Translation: CASSSHRDGGSPLHF.

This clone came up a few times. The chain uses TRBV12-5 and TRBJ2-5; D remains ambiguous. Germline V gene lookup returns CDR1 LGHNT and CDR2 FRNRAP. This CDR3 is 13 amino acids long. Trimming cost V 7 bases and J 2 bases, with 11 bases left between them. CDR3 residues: CASAMVRQETQYF. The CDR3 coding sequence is TGTGCTAGTGCTATGGTCCGGCAAGAGACCCAGTACTTC.

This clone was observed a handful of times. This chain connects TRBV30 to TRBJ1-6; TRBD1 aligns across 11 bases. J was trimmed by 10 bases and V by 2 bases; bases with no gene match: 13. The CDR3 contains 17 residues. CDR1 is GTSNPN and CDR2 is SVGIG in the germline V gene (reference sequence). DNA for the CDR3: TGTGCCTGGAGTACTAGCCTCCCGGGACAGGGGGGATCACCCCTCCACTTT. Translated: CAWSTSLPGQGGSPLHF.

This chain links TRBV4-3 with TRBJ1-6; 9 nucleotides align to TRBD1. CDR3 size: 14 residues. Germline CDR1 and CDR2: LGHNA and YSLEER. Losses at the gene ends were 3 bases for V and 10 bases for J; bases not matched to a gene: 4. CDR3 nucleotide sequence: TGCGCCAGCAGCCAGGGGGACAGGGCATCACCCCTCCACTTT. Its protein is CASSQGDRASPLHF.

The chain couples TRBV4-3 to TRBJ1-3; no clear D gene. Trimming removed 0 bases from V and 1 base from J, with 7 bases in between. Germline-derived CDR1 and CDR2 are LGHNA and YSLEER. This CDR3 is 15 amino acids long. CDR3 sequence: CASSQDMRSGNTIYF. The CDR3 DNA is TGCGCCAGCAGCCAAGATATGCGTTCTGGAAACACCATATATTTT.

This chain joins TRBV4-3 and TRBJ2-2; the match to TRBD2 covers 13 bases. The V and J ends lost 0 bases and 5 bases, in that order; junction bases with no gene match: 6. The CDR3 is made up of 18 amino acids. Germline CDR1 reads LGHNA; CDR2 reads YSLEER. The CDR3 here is CASSQETVGLAGTGELFF. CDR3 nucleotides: TGCGCCAGCAGCCAAGAGACCGTGGGACTAGCGGGGACCGGGGAGCTGTTTTTT.

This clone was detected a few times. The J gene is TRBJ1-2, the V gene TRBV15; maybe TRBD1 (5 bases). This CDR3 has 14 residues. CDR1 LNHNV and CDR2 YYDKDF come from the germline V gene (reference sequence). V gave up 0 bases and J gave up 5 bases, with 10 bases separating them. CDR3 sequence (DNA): TGTGCCACCAGCAGAGACGGGACGGGGTATGGCTACACCTTC. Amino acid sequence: CATSRDGTGYGYTF.

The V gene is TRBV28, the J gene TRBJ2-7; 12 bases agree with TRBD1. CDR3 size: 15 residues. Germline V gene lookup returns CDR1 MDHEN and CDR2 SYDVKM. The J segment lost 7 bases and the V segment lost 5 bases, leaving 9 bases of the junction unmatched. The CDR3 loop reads CASSPPGQGAGEQYF. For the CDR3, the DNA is TGTGCCAGCAGTCCGCCGGGACAGGGGGCGGGGGAGCAGTACTTC.

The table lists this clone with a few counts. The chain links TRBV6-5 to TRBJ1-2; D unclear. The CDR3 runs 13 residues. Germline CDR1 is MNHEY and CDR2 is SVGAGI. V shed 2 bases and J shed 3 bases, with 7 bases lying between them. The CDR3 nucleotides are TGTGCCAGCAGTTACCAGGAAGACTATGGCTACACCTTC. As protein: CASSYQEDYGYTF.

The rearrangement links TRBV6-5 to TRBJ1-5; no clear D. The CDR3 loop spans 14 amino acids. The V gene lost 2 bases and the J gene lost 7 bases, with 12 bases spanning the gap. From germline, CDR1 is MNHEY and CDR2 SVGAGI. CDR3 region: CASSYGSGLQPQHF. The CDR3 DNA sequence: TGTGCCAGCAGTTACGGATCGGGTCTACAGCCCCAGCATTTT.

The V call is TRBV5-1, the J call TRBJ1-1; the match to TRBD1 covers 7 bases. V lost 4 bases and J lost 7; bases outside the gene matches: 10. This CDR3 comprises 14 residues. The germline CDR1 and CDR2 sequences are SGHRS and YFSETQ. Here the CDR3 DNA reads TGCGCCAGCAGCCAGGGCCGCGGACAGGATGAAGCTTTCTTT. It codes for CASSQGRGQDEAFF.

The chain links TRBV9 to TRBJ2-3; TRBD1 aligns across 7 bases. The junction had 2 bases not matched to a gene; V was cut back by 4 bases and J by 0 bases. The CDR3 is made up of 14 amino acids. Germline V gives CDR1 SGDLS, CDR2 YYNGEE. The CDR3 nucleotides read TGTGCCAGCAGCACACAGGGGAGCACAGATACGCAGTATTTT. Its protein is CASSTQGSTDTQYF.

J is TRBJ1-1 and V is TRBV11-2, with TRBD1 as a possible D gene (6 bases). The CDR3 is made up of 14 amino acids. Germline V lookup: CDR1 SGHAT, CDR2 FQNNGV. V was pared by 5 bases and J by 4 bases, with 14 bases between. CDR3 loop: CASSRSGGPTEAFF. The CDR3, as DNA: TGTGCCAGCAGCCGGTCCGGGGGGCCCACTGAAGCTTTCTTT.

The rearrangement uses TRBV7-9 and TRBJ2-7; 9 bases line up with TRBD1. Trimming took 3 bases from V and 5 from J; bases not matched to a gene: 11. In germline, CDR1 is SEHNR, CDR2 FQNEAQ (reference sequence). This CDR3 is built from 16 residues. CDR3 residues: CASSFIQGATRNEQYF. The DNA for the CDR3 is TGTGCCAGCAGCTTTATACAGGGGGCAACAAGAAACGAGCAGTACTTC.

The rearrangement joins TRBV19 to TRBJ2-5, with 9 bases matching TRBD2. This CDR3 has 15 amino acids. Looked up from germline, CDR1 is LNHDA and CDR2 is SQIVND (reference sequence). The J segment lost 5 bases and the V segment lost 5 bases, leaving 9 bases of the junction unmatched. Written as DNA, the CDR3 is TGTGCCAGTAGTCCGACGTTAGCGGGGGTGGAGACCCAGTACTTC. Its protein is CASSPTLAGVETQYF. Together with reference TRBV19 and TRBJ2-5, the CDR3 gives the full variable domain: DGGITQSPKYLFRKEGQNVTLSCEQNLNHDAMYWYRQDPGQGLRLIYYSQIVNDFQKGDIAEGYSVSREKKESFPLTVTSAQKNPTAFYLCASSPTLAGVETQYFGPGTRLLVL.

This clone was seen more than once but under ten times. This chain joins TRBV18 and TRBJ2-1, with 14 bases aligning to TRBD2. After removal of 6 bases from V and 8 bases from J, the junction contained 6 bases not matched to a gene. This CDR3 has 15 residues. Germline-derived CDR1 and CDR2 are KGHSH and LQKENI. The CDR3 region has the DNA TGTGCCAGCTCCCGGACTAGCGGGGGGTTTGATGAGCAGTTCTTC. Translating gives CASSRTSGGFDEQFF. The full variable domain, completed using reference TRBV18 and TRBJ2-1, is NAGVMQNPRHLVRRRGQEARLRCSPMKGHSHVYWYRQLPEEGLKFMVYLQKENIIDESGMPKERFSAEFPKEGPSILRIQQVVRGDSAAYFCASSRTSGGFDEQFFGPGTRLTVL.

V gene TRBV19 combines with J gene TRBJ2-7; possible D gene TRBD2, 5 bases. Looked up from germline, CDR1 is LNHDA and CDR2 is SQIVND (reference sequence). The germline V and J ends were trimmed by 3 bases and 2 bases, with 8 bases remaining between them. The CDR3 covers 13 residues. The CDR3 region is CASSMGEAYEQYF. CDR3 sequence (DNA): TGTGCCAGTAGTATGGGAGAAGCCTACGAGCAGTACTTC.